The 5 T cell receptor beta chains below were found in one sample sequenced in a study of OX40 agonist ivuxolimab in advanced cancers. Sequencing used immunoSEQ multiplex PCR; TCRdb keeps in-frame clones, though not all of them. The sample has 75,000 to 90,000 clones; around 91% are singletons. Sample: CD4+ or CD8+ T cells sorted from blood, taken in a trial of the OX40 agonist ivuxolimab. Receptor source: an adult with an advanced solid tumor such as melanoma, head and neck, liver or kidney cancer.

V is TRBV5-8 and J is TRBJ1-4; D is possibly TRBD1 (5 bases). Germline loops: CDR1 SGHTS, CDR2 YDEGEE. Trimming stripped 0 bases from V and 4 bases from J, with 7 bases between. The CDR3 covers 14 residues. The CDR3 loop reads CASSLAGGNEKLFF. The CDR3 nucleotides are TGTGCCAGCAGCTTGGCCGGGGGTAATGAAAAACTGTTTTTT.

This chain uses TRBV5-1 with TRBJ2-1; 11 bases match TRBD2. The V and J ends lost 0 bases and 7 bases, in that order; junction bases with no gene match: 9. From germline, CDR1 is SGHRS and CDR2 YFSETQ. The CDR3 has 17 residues. The CDR3 DNA reads as TGCGCCAGCAGCTTGGGTAGCGGGAGGGCCAAGGGGAATGAGCAGTTCTTC. This encodes CASSLGSGRAKGNEQFF.

V is TRBV5-4 and J is TRBJ2-7, with 12 bases aligning to TRBD2. Looked up from germline, CDR1 is SGHNT and CDR2 is YYREEE (reference sequence). The CDR3 is made up of 14 amino acids. Trimming cost V 0 bases and J 10 bases; bases outside gene matches: 5. CDR3 amino acids: CASSLGLAGETQYF. The CDR3 DNA reads TGTGCCAGCAGCTTGGGACTAGCGGGAGAAACCCAGTACTTC.

This clone was recorded once. V and J are TRBV20-1 and TRBJ1-3, with TRBD1 as a possible D gene (5 bases). The CDR3 consists of 11 residues. The germline CDR1 and CDR2 sequences are DFQATT and SNEGSKA (reference sequence). Trimming cost V 2 bases and J 8 bases, with 7 bases left between them. CDR3 bases: TGCAGTGCTAGAAGGGGCCACACCATATATTTT. Its translation: CSARRGHTIYF.

The V gene is TRBV5-1, the J gene TRBJ2-3; 8 bases line up with TRBD2. The germline gives CDR1 SGHRS, CDR2 YFSETQ. The J segment lost 0 bases and the V segment lost 4 bases, leaving 7 bases of the junction unmatched. The CDR3 has 16 amino acids. CDR3 DNA sequence: TGCGCCAGCAGCGCCAAACTAGCGGCTAGCACAGATACGCAGTATTTT. Its translation: CASSAKLAASTDTQYF.